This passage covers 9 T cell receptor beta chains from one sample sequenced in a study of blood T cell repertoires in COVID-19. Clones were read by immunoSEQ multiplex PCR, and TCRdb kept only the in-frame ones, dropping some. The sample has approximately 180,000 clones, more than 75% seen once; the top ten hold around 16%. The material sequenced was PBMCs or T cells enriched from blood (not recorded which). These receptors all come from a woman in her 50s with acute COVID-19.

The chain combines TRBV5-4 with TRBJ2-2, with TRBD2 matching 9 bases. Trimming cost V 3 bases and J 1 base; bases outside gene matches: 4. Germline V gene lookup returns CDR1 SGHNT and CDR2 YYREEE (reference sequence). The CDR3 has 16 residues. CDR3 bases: TGTGCCAGCAGCTGGGGTAGCGGGGGGAACACCGGGGAGCTGTTTTTT. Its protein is CASSWGSGGNTGELFF. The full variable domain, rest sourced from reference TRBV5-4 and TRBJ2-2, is ETGVTQSPTHLIKTRGQQVTLRCSSQSGHNTVSWYQQALGQGPQFIFQYYREEENGRGNFPPRFSGLQFPNYSSELNVNALELDDSALYLCASSWGSGGNTGELFFGEGSRLTVL.

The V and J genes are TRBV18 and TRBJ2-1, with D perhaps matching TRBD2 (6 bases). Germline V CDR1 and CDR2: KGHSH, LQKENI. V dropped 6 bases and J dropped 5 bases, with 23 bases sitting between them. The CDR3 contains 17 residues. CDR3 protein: CASSLQVGGGPDNEQFF. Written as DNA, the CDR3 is TGTGCCAGCTCTCTCCAAGTTGGGGGAGGACCCGACAATGAGCAGTTCTTC. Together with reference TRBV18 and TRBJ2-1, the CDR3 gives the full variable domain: NAGVMQNPRHLVRRRGQEARLRCSPMKGHSHVYWYRQLPEEGLKFMVYLQKENIIDESGMPKERFSAEFPKEGPSILRIQQVVRGDSAAYFCASSLQVGGGPDNEQFFGPGTRLTVL.

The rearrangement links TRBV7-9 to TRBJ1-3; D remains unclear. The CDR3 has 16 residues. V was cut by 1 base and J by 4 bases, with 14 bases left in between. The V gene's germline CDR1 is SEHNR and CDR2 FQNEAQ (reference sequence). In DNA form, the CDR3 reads TGTGCCAGCAGCTTAGTAGGATCAGGCTCAGGAAACACCATATATTTT. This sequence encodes CASSLVGSGSGNTIYF.

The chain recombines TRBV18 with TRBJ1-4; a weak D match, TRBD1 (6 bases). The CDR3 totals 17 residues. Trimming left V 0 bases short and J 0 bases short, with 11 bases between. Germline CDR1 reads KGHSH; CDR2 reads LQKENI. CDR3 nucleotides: TGTGCCAGCTCACCACCGGAACAGGGAGCAACTAATGAAAAACTGTTTTTT. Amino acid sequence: CASSPPEQGATNEKLFF.

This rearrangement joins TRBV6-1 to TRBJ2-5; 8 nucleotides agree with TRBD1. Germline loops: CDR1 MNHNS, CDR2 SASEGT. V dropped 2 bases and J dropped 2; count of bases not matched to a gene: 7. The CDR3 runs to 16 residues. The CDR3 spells CASSEFFGQGQETQYF. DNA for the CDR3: TGTGCCAGCAGTGAATTCTTCGGACAGGGACAAGAGACCCAGTACTTC.

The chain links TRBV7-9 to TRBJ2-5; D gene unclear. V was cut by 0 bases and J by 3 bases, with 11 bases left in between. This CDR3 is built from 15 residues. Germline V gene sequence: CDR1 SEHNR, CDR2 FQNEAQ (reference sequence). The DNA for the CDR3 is TGTGCCAGCAGCTTAGCGGTGACAACGGAAGAGACCCAGTACTTC. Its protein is CASSLAVTTEETQYF.

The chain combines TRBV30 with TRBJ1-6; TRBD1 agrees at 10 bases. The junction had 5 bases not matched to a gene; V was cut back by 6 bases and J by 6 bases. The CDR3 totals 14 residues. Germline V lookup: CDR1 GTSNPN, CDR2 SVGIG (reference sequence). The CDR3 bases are TGTGCCTGCGACAGGGGGCTTGGTAATTCACCCCTCCACTTT. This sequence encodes CACDRGLGNSPLHF.

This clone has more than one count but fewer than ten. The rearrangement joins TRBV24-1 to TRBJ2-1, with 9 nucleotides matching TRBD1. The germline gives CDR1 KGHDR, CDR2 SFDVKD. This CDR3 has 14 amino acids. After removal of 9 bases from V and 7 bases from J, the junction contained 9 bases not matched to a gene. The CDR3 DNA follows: TGTGCCACCTCTGAGGGACAGGGAAGGAATGAGCAGTTCTTC. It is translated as CATSEGQGRNEQFF.

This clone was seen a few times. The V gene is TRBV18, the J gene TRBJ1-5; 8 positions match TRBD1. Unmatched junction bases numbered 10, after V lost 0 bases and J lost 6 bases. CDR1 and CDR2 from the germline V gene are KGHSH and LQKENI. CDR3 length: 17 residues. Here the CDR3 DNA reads TGTGCCAGCTCACCACCCCCAGGGGGCACCCAGGGTCAGCCCCAGCATTTT. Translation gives CASSPPPGGTQGQPQHF.